This T cell receptor beta chain originates from a study of regulatory T cells in long-lasting Graves disease. Findings and limits, study-wide: Owing to a sample size that was small, accuracy may have been reduced.

A note on this clonotype: The antigen is not known.

The TCR beta library used iRepertoire HTBI primers with Arm-PCR amplification of CDR3. MiXCR was run by TCRdb on the multiplex PCR reads, yielding one entry per CDR3 protein. The table has over 250,000 distinct CDR3 sequences, more than 20% seen once. Germline V gene lookup returns CDR1 SGHTA and CDR2 FQGNSA. The CDR3 runs to 13 residues. V lost 5 bases to trimming and J lost 7 bases, with 15 bases between them. Described time point: persistent/refractory GD, antithyroid drugs over 5 years with positive TRAb. From RNA extracted from PBMCs, the TCR library was made. Sequenced material: peripheral blood mononuclear cells (PBMCs), taken when the disease was refractory, from a patient treated with antithyroid drugs. The chain uses TRBV7-2 and TRBJ2-7, with D possibly TRBD1 on 5 matching bases. This clonotype was obtained from a female donor with Graves disease. As DNA, the CDR3 is TGTGCCAGCAGCCAAGAAGGCAGGGTTGAGCAGTACTTC. This gives the protein CASSQEGRVEQYF.